The source of this T cell receptor (beta chain) is a study of blood T cells in healthy people across ages. A second PCR, run for about 7 to 12 cycles, used a sample-barcoded 5' primer plus a J-beta primer mix. TCRdb reanalysed the 5' RACE reads using MiXCR and keeps one entry per CDR3 protein. The data show 380,000 or so distinct CDR3 sequences, roughly half seen once. Deletions cut 7 bases from V and 13 bases from J, with 23 bases between. CDR1 is SNHLY and CDR2 is FYNNEI in the germline V gene. This CDR3 is built from 14 residues. This clonotype has only one observation. The clonotype was recovered from a man aged 55 to 70 in good health. The J gene is TRBJ2-4, the V gene TRBV2, with D possibly matching TRBD2 (5 bases). The sample consisted of blood. CDR3 protein: CASKSSAGLREQYF. In DNA, the CDR3 is TGTGCCAGCAAGTCTTCGGCAGGCCTTAGGGAGCAGTACTTC.